This record looks at one T cell receptor beta chain sequence and its context. Its antigen remains unknown. The sample comes from a study of T cells expressing NK-cell markers. The study, taken as a whole, reports: NKG2C+ dominant clonotypes from 6 or 7 donors made up roughly 1.0-8% of CD8+ T cells. Unclear, still, was the HCMV specificity of the expanded NKG2C+ T cell clones.

TCR beta cDNA was generated via 5'RACE template switching incorporating UMIs. Following a re-call of the 5' RACE reads, TCRdb has one entry per CDR3 protein and lacks DNA. This sample contains under 200,000 distinct CDR3 sequences. This CDR3 has 14 amino acids. Germline CDR1 and CDR2: SGDLS and YYNGEE. The specimen was blood T cells: a sorted CD56 or NKG2C T cell subset, CD4+ or CD8+ T cells, or bulk PBMC T cells (not recorded which). V and J are TRBV9 and TRBJ2-1; checking the TCRdb D call of TRBD2 is not possible without DNA. This TCR was sampled from a woman aged 18 to 75 in good health. CDR3 protein: CASSATITGLSLFF. The whole variable domain, filled in from reference TRBV9 and TRBJ2-1, reads DSGVTQTPKHLITATGQRVTLRCSPRSGDLSVYWYQQSLDQGLQFLIQYYNGEERAKGNILERFSAQQFPDLHSELNLSSLELGDSALYFCASSATITGLSLFFGPGTRLTVL.